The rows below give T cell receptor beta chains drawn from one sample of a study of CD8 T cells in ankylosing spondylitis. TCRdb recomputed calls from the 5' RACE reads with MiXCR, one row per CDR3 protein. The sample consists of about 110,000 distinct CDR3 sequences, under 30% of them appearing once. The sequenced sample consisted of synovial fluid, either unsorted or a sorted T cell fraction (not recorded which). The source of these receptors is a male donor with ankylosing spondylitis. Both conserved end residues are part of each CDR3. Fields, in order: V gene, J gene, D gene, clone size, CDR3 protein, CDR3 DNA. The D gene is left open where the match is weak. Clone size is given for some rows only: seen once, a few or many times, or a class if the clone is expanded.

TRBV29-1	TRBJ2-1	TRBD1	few	CSVDRGINEQFF	TGCAGCGTTGACAGGGGGATCAATGAGCAGTTCTTC
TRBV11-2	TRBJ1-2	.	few	CASSSSWADNGYTF	TGTGCCAGCAGCTCCTCCTGGGCAGATAATGGCTACACCTTC
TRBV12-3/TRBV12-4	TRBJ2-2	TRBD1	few	CASSTTGGFNTGELFF	TGTGCCAGCAGCACGACAGGGGGCTTTAACACCGGGGAGCTGTTTTTT
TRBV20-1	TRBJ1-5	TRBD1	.	CSARPNRGRFQPQQF	TGCAGTGCTCGACCAAACAGGGGGCGCTTTCAGCCCCAGCAATTT
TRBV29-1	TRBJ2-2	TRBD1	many	CSVEAQDRANTGELFF	TGCAGCGTTGAAGCCCAGGACAGGGCCAACACCGGGGAGCTGTTTTTT
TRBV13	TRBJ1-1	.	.	CASRGGGMNTEAFF	TGTGCCAGCAGGGGAGGAGGAATGAACACTGAAGCTTTCTTT
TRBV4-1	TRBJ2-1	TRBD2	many	CASSPTTSGRGNEQFF	TGCGCCAGCAGCCCAACCACTAGCGGGAGAGGTAATGAGCAGTTCTTC
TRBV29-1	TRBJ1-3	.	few	CSVEKGAGNTIYF	TGCAGCGTTGAAAAGGGTGCAGGAAACACCATATATTTT
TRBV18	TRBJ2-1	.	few	CASSPRASVNEQFF	TGTGCCAGCTCACCACGGGCTAGCGTAAATGAGCAGTTCTTC
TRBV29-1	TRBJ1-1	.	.	CSVEVTPGIPNTEAFF	TGCAGCGTTGAAGTTACCCCCGGGATTCCGAACACTGAAGCTTTCTTT
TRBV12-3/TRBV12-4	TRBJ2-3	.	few	CASSPNHRADTQYF	TGTGCCAGCAGCCCCAACCACAGGGCAGATACGCAGTATTTT
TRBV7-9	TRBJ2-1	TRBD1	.	CASSGQGEKEQFF	TGTGCCAGCTCAGGACAGGGTGAAAAGGAGCAGTTCTTC